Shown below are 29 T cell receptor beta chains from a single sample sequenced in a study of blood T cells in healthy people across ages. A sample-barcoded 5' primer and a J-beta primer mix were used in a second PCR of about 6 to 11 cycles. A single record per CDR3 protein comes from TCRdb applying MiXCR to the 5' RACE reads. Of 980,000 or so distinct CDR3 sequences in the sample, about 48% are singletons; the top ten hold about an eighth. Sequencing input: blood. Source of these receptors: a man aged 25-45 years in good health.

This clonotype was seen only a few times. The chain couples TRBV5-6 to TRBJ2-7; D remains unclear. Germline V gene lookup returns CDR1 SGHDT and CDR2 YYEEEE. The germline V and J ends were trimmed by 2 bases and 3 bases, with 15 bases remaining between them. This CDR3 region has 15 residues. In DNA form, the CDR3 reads TGTGCCAGCAGCTTAGAGTCCGCCCCTCACTACGAGCAGTACTTC. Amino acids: CASSLESAPHYEQYF.

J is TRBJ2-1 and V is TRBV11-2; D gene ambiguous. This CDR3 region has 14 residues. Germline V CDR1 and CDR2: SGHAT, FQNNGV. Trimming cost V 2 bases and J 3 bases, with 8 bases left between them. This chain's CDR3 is CASSLLGVYNEQFF. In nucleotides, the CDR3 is TGTGCCAGCAGCTTACTTGGGGTCTACAATGAGCAGTTCTTC.

CDR3 sequence (DNA): TGTGCCAGCAGCTTAGGGATGACAGGGTATCAGCCCCAGCATTTT. Residues: CASSLGMTGYQPQHF. The chain couples TRBV7-2 to TRBJ1-5; 7 nucleotides align to TRBD1. After removal of 1 base from V and 5 bases from J, the junction contained 5 bases not matched to a gene. The CDR3 consists of 15 residues. The germline gives CDR1 SGHTA, CDR2 FQGNSA.

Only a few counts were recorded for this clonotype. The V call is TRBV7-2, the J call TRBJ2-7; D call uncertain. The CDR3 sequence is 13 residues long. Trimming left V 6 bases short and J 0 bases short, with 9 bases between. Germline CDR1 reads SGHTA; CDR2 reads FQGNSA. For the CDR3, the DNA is TGTGCCAGCAGGTCCGGCACCTCCTACGAGCAGTACTTC. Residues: CASRSGTSYEQYF.

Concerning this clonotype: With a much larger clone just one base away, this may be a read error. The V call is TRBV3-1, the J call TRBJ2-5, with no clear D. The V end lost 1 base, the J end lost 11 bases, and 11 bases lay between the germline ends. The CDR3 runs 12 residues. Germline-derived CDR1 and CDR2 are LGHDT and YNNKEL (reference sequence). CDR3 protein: CASSQAGRQQYF. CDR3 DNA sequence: TGTGCCAGCAGCCAAGCCGGACGGCAGCAGTACTTC.

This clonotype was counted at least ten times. CDR3 residues: CSATSGGREQYF. CDR3 coding DNA: TGCAGTGCTACCAGCGGGGGGCGCGAGCAGTACTTC. The genes are TRBV20-1 and TRBJ2-7; 9 nucleotides align to TRBD2. From germline, CDR1 is DFQATT and CDR2 SNEGSKA (reference sequence). The CDR3 extends over 12 amino acids. The V segment lost 4 bases and the J segment 6 bases; nucleotides outside the gene matches: 4.

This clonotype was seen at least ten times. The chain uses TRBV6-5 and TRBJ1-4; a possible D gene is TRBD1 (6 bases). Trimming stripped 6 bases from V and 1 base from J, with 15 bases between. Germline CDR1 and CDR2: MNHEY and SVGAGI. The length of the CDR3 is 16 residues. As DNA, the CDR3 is TGTGCCAGCAGCCGCGGACAGCCTTTAACTAATGAAAAACTGTTTTTT. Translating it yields CASSRGQPLTNEKLFF.

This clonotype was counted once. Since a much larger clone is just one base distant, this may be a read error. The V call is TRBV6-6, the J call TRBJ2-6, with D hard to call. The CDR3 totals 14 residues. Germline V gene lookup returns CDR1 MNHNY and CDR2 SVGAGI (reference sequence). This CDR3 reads CASTESYGTNVLTF. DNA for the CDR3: TGTGCCAGCACCGAATCCTATGGGACCAACGTCCTGACTTTC.

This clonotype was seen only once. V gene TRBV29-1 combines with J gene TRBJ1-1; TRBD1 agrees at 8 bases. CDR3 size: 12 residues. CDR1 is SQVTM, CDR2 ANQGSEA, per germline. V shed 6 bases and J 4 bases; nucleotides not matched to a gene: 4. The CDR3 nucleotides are TGCAGCGTAATACAGGGGGGCACTGAAGCTTTCTTT. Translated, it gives CSVIQGGTEAFF. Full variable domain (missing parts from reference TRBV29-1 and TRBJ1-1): SAVISQKPSRDICQRGTSLTIQCQVDSQVTMMFWYRQQPGQSLTLIATANQGSEATYESGFVIDKFPISRPNLTFSTLTVSNMSPEDSSIYLCSVIQGGTEAFFGQGTRLTVV.

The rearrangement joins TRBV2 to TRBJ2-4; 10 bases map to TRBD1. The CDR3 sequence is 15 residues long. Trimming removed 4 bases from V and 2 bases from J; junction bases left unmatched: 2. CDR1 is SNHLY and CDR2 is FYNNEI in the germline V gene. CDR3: CASSGQGATKNIQYF. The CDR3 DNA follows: TGTGCCAGCAGTGGACAGGGGGCAACCAAAAACATTCAGTACTTC.

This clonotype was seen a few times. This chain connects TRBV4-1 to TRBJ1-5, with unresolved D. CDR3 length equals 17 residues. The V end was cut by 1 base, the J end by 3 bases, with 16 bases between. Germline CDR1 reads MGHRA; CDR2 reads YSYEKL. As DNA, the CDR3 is TGCGCCAGCAGCCAAGTAATTTCTGGCGGGGACAATCAGCCCCAGCATTTT. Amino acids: CASSQVISGGDNQPQHF.

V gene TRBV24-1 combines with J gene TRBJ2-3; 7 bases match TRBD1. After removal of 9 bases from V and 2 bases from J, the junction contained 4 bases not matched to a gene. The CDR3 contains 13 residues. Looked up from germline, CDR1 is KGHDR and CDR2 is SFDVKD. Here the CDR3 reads CATEGAPTDTQYF. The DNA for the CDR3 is TGTGCCACCGAGGGGGCTCCCACAGATACGCAGTATTTT.

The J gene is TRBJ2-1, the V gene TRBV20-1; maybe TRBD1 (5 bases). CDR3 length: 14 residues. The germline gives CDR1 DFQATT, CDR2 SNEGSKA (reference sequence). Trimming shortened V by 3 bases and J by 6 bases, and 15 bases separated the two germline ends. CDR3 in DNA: TGCAGTGCTAGTGAAAGGGGTCTCAGCAATGAGCAGTTCTTC. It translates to CSASERGLSNEQFF.

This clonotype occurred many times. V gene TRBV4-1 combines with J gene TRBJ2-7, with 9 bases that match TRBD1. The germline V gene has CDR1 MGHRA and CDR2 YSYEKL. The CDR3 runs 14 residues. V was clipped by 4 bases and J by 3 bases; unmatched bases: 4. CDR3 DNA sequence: TGCGCCAGCAGCCTGGACAGGGGTAACTACGAGCAGTACTTC. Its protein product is CASSLDRGNYEQYF.

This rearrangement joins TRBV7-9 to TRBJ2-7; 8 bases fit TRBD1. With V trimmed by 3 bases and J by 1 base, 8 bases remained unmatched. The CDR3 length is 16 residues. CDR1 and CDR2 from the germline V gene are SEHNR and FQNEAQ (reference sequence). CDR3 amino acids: CASSLTGVAVSYEQYF. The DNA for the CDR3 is TGTGCCAGCAGCTTGACAGGGGTCGCAGTATCCTACGAGCAGTACTTC.

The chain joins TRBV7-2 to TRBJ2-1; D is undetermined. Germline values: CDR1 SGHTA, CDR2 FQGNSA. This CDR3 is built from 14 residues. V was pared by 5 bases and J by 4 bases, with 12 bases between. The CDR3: CASSPTQAYNEQFF. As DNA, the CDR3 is TGTGCCAGCAGCCCTACCCAAGCGTACAATGAGCAGTTCTTC.

In DNA form, the CDR3 reads TGCGCCAGCAGCGGGGGACAAGCTCTGGACGAGCAGTACTTC. Its protein is CASSGGQALDEQYF. The chain couples TRBV5-1 to TRBJ2-7; D is possibly TRBD1 (6 bases). Germline V CDR1 and CDR2: SGHRS, YFSETQ. The germline V and J ends were trimmed by 4 bases and 5 bases, with 16 bases remaining between them. CDR3 length equals 14 residues.

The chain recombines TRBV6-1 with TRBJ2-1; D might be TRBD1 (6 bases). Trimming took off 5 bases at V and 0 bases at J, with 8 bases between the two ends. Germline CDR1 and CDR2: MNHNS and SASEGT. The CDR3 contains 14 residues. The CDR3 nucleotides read TGTGCCAGCAGTACAGGGCCCTCCTACAATGAGCAGTTCTTC. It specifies CASSTGPSYNEQFF.

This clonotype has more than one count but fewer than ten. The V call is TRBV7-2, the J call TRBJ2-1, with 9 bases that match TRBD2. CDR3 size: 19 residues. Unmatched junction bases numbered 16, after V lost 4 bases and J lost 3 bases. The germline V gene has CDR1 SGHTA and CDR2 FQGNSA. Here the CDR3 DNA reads TGTGCCAGCAGCTCGAAAATAGCGGGGGCTCCTTTTTTCTACAATGAGCAGTTCTTC. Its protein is CASSSKIAGAPFFYNEQFF.

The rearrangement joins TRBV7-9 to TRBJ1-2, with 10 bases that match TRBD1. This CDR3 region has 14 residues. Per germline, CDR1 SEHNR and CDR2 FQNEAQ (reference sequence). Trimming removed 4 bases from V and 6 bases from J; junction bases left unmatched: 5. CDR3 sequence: CASSYPGQGHGYTF. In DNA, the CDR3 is TGTGCCAGCAGCTATCCGGGACAGGGGCATGGCTACACCTTC.

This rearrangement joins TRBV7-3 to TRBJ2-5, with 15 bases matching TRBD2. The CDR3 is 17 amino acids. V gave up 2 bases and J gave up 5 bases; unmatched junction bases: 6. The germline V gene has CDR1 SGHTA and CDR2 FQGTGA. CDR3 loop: CASSLGLAGGPGETQYF. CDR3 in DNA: TGTGCCAGCAGCTTAGGACTAGCGGGGGGGCCGGGGGAGACCCAGTACTTC.

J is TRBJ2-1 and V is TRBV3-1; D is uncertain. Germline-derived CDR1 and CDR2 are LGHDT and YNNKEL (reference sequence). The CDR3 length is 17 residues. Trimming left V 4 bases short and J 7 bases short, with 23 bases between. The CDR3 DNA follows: TGTGCCAGCAGCCCCGGGCCAAAGGAACCCTTGTTAAATGAGCAGTTCTTC. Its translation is CASSPGPKEPLLNEQFF.

CDR3 in amino acids: CASSLSGRFNEQFF. The CDR3 DNA reads TGTGCCAGCAGCCTGAGTGGAAGGTTCAATGAGCAGTTCTTC. V is TRBV7-8 and J is TRBJ2-1; the D is unclear. Germline values: CDR1 SGHVS, CDR2 FQNEAQ. CDR3 length: 14 amino acids. Trimming removed 5 bases at V and 6 bases at J, with 14 bases between.

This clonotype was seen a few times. Written as DNA, the CDR3 is TGTGCCAGCAACTCACAGGGAGATTGGGACTATGGCTACACCTTC. This translates into CASNSQGDWDYGYTF. V is TRBV6-2 or TRBV6-3 and J is TRBJ1-2, with a weak D call TRBD1 (6 bases). V dropped 7 bases and J dropped 3 bases, with 18 bases sitting between them. Germline values: CDR1 MNHEY, CDR2 SVGEGT. The CDR3 totals 15 residues.

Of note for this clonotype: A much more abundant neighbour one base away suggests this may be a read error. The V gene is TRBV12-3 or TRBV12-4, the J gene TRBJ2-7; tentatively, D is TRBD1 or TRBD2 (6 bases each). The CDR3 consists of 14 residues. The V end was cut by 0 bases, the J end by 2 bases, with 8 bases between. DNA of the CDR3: TGTGCCAGCAGTTTAGCGCGGGACACCTACGAGCAGTACTTC. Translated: CASSLARDTYEQYF.

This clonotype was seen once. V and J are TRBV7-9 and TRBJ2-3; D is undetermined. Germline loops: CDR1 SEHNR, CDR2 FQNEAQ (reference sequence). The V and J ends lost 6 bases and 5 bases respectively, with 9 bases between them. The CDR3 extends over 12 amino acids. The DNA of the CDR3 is TGTGCCAGCAGTGCCATGGGAGATACGCAGTATTTT. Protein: CASSAMGDTQYF. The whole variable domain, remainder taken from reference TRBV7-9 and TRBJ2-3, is DTGVSQNPRHKITKRGQNVTFRCDPISEHNRLYWYRQTLGQGPEFLTYFQNEAQLEKSRLLSDRFSAERPKGSFSTLEIQRTEQGDSAMYLCASSAMGDTQYFGPGTRLTVL.

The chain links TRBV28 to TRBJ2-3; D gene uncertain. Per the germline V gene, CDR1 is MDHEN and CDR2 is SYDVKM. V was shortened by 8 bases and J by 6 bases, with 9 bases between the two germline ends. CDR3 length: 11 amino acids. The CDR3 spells CASQLVDTQYF. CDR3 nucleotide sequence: TGTGCCAGCCAATTGGTCGATACGCAGTATTTT.

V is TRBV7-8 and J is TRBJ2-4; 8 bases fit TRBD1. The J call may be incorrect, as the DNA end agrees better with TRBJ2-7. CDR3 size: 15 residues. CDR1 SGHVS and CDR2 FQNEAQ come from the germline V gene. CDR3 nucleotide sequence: TGTGCCAGCAGCTACGACAGGGGCCCCTCCTACGAGCAGTACTTC. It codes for CASSYDRGPSYEQYF.

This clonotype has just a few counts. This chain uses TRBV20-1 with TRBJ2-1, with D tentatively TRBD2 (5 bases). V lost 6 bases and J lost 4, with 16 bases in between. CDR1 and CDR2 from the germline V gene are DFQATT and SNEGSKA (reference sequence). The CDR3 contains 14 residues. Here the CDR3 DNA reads TGCAGTGCCGACCCTAGCCTAACATACAATGAGCAGTTCTTC. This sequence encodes CSADPSLTYNEQFF.